Listed below are T cell receptor beta chains from one sample, sequenced in a study of blood T cells in healthy people across ages. One entry per CDR3 protein results from TCRdb running MiXCR on the 5' RACE reads. The repertoire holds 1,800,000 or so distinct CDR3 sequences, with approximately 40% as singletons. The specimen was blood. These receptors came from a human donor in good health. Each CDR3 is given with its conserved first and last residue. The D gene is left open where the match is weak. Part of the rows lack a size; the others show once, few, many or a class for expanded clones.

clone_size | j_call | d_call | v_call | cdr3_aa | cdr3_nt
NA | TRBJ2-5 | NA | TRBV12-3/TRBV12-4 | CASSLAGYYQETQYF | TGTGCCAGCAGTTTAGCCGGGTACTACCAAGAGACCCAGTACTTC
NA | TRBJ2-1 | NA | TRBV12-3/TRBV12-4 | CASSQKMSSYNEQFF | TGTGCCAGCAGCCAGAAAATGAGCTCCTACAATGAGCAGTTCTTC
NA | TRBJ1-2 | TRBD1 | TRBV25-1 | CASSESGTGYGYTF | TGTGCCAGCAGTGAGTCCGGGACAGGCTATGGCTACACCTTC
few | TRBJ2-7 | TRBD1 | TRBV7-3 | CASSLSPTGKDEQYF | TGTGCCAGCAGCTTAAGCCCGACAGGGAAAGACGAGCAGTACTTC
NA | TRBJ1-1 | TRBD1 | TRBV9 | CASSVARGSTEAFF | TGTGCCAGCAGCGTAGCCAGGGGGTCCACTGAAGCTTTCTTT
few | TRBJ1-4 | NA | TRBV6-6 | CASSYSHNEKLFF | TGTGCCAGCAGTTACTCACATAATGAAAAACTGTTTTTT
NA | TRBJ2-2 | NA | TRBV27 | CATSIRGIGTGELFF | TGTGCCACCTCCATCCGGGGGATCGGCACCGGGGAGCTGTTTTTT
NA | TRBJ2-1 | NA | TRBV20-1 | CSAWLRREQFF | TGCAGTGCTTGGTTAAGAAGGGAGCAGTTCTTC
NA | TRBJ2-3 | NA | TRBV11-1 | CASSLIPASTDTQYF | TGTGCCAGCAGCTTAATACCGGCGAGCACAGATACGCAGTATTTT
few | TRBJ2-5 | NA | TRBV7-2 | CASSLGMGETQYF | TGTGCCAGCAGCTTAGGAATGGGAGAGACCCAGTACTTC
NA | TRBJ2-6 | TRBD2 | TRBV20-1 | CSARSAGSSSGANVLTF | TGCAGTGCTAGATCAGCGGGGTCTAGCTCTGGGGCCAACGTCCTGACTTTC
NA | TRBJ2-5 | NA | TRBV6-1 | CASSGPFQETQYF | TGTGCCAGCAGTGGGCCCTTCCAAGAGACCCAGTACTTC
NA | TRBJ2-3 | NA | TRBV28 | CASSSYSRDTQYF | TGTGCCAGCAGTTCGTACTCTCGGGATACGCAGTATTTT
NA | TRBJ2-7 | TRBD2 | TRBV7-2 | CASSLRHPGLAGGSYEQYF | TGTGCCAGCAGCTTACGACATCCGGGACTAGCGGGGGGCTCCTACGAGCAGTACTTC
few | TRBJ1-2 | NA | TRBV7-2 | CASSLEARVVYGYTF | TGTGCCAGCAGCTTAGAGGCCAGGGTAGTGTATGGCTACACCTTC
NA | TRBJ2-2 | NA | TRBV20-1 | CSARMGLGNTGELFF | TGCAGTGCTAGAATGGGTCTAGGGAACACCGGGGAGCTGTTTTTT
NA | TRBJ2-5 | TRBD1 | TRBV20-1 | CSAPVDREGGETQYF | TGCAGTGCTCCCGTCGACAGGGAAGGAGGAGAGACCCAGTACTTC
NA | TRBJ2-4 | TRBD1 | TRBV2 | CASSPTGGQFSRNEQYF | TGTGCCAGCAGTCCTACAGGGGGCCAGTTTTCCCGCAATGAGCAGTACTTC
once | TRBJ1-1 | TRBD1 | TRBV20-1 | CSARSDRGDTEAFF | TGCAGTGCTAGGTCGGACAGGGGGGACACTGAAGCTTTCTTT
few | TRBJ2-7 | NA | TRBV7-8 | CASSLEAVGSYEQYF | TGTGCCAGCAGCTTAGAGGCCGTGGGCTCCTACGAGCAGTACTTC
few | TRBJ1-2 | TRBD1 | TRBV29-1 | CSVVGQGSYGYTF | TGCAGCGTTGTGGGACAGGGAAGCTATGGCTACACCTTC
NA | TRBJ2-7 | TRBD1 | TRBV7-2 | CASSAGTGCYEQYF | TGTGCCAGCAGCGCGGGGACAGGCTGCTACGAGCAGTACTTC
few | TRBJ1-4 | NA | TRBV12-3/TRBV12-4 | CASSPTGFEKLFF | TGTGCCAGCAGTCCAACAGGGTTTGAAAAACTGTTTTTT
NA | TRBJ1-1 | TRBD1 | TRBV6-2/TRBV6-3 | CASRRQGFEAFF | TGTGCCAGCAGGCGACAGGGGTTTGAAGCTTTCTTT
few | TRBJ2-1 | NA | TRBV7-9 | CASSFATTRFPKEFF | TGTGCCAGCAGCTTCGCGACAACTAGATTCCCTAAGGAGTTCTTC
NA | TRBJ2-5 | TRBD1 | TRBV7-2 | CASSLQTGGGETQYF | TGTGCCAGCAGCTTACAGACAGGGGGTGGAGAGACCCAGTACTTC
NA | TRBJ2-2 | NA | TRBV6-5 | CASKITNTGELFF | TGTGCCAGCAAAATAACGAACACCGGGGAGCTGTTTTTT
few | TRBJ2-6 | TRBD1 | TRBV20-1 | CSARAETGGPSGANVLTF | TGCAGTGCTAGAGCCGAGACAGGGGGCCCATCTGGGGCCAACGTCCTGACTTTC
few | TRBJ2-7 | NA | TRBV6-1 | CASTVDYEQYF | TGTGCCAGCACCGTGGACTACGAGCAGTACTTC
few | TRBJ2-3 | TRBD2 | TRBV6-5 | CASTTRGKDTQYF | TGTGCCAGCACTACGCGGGGGAAAGATACGCAGTATTTT
once | TRBJ2-3 | NA | TRBV18 | CASSLEATLLSSTDTQYF | TGTGCCAGCTCACTCGAAGCAACCCTTCTCTCTAGCACAGATACGCAGTATTTT
few | TRBJ1-2 | NA | TRBV6-5 | CASSYSETYYGYTF | TGTGCCAGCAGTTACTCCGAGACTTACTATGGCTACACCTTC
NA | TRBJ2-5 | NA | TRBV20-1 | CSARQGQTQYF | TGCAGTGCTAGGCAGGGCCAGACCCAGTACTTC
NA | TRBJ1-6 | NA | TRBV18 | CASSPRDFRTSYNSPLHF | TGTGCCAGCTCACCCCGGGACTTCCGGACCTCCTATAATTCACCCCTCCACTTT
NA | TRBJ1-4 | NA | TRBV4-3 | CASSQGSGHAGEKLFF | TGCGCCAGCAGCCAAGGTTCAGGCCATGCCGGAGAAAAACTGTTTTTT
NA | TRBJ2-7 | TRBD2 | TRBV7-2 | CASSSRAGAPYEQYF | TGTGCCAGCAGCTCCCGAGCGGGGGCCCCATACGAGCAGTACTTC
NA | TRBJ1-1 | NA | TRBV4-3 | CASSHARYSANTEAFF | TGCGCCAGCAGCCATGCCCGGTACAGCGCAAACACTGAAGCTTTCTTT
NA | TRBJ2-7 | NA | TRBV28 | CASRDPFEQYF | TGTGCCAGCAGGGACCCGTTCGAGCAGTACTTC